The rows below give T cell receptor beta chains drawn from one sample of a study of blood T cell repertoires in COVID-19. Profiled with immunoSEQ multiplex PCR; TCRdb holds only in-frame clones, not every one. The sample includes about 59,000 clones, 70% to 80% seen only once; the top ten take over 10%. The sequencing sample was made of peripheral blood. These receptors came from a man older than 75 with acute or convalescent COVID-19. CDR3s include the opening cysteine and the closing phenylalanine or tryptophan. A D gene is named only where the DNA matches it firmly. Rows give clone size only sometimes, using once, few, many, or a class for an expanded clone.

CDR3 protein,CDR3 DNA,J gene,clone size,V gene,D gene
CASSPAGGSGRDTQYF,TGTGCCAGCAGCCCCGCTGGGGGGTCTGGTCGAGATACGCAGTATTTT,TRBJ2-3,NA,TRBV5-4,NA
CASSQDGRTGRSPLHF,TGTGCCAGCAGCCAAGATGGAAGAACCGGGAGGTCACCCCTCCACTTT,TRBJ1-6,NA,TRBV3-1/TRBV3-2,NA
CASRGTGRIYGYTF,TGTGCCAGCAGGGGGACAGGGCGGATCTATGGCTACACCTTC,TRBJ1-2,NA,TRBV2,TRBD1
CASSPTGRNEQYF,TGTGCCAGCTCACCGACAGGGAGGAACGAGCAGTACTTC,TRBJ2-7,few,TRBV18,NA
CASSSGLAGGPERNEQFF,TGTGCCAGCAGCTCCGGACTAGCGGGAGGGCCTGAGCGAAATGAGCAGTTCTTC,TRBJ2-1,NA,TRBV7-9,TRBD2
CASSQDGRGNQPQHF,TGTGCCAGCAGCCAAGATGGCAGGGGGAATCAGCCCCAGCATTTT,TRBJ1-5,NA,TRBV3-1/TRBV3-2,TRBD1
CASSQVLRSRGGYEQYF,TGTGCCAGCAGCCAAGTGCTCCGGAGTAGGGGGGGCTACGAGCAGTACTTC,TRBJ2-7,NA,TRBV3-1/TRBV3-2,NA
CAITGGGTNTGELFF,TGTGCCATCACTGGCGGGGGTACGAACACCGGGGAGCTGTTTTTT,TRBJ2-2,NA,TRBV10-3,TRBD2
CAWSQGASTDTQYF,TGTGCCTGGAGTCAGGGGGCTAGCACAGATACGCAGTATTTT,TRBJ2-3,NA,TRBV30,TRBD1
CASSLGPANYGYTF,TGTGCCAGCAGTTTAGGGCCGGCTAACTATGGCTACACCTTC,TRBJ1-2,NA,TRBV27,NA
CATSDWTSGSQETQYF,TGTGCCACCAGTGATTGGACTAGCGGGAGTCAAGAGACCCAGTACTTC,TRBJ2-5,NA,TRBV24-1,TRBD2
CASSLSGSTARDTQYF,TGTGCCAGCAGCTTAAGCGGGTCAACCGCGAGAGATACGCAGTATTTT,TRBJ2-3,NA,TRBV7-8,NA
CASSETDNSPLHF,TGCGCCAGCAGTGAGACTGATAATTCACCCCTCCACTTT,TRBJ1-6,NA,TRBV10-2,NA
CASSYTVNTGELFF,TGTGCCAGCAGCTATACAGTGAACACCGGGGAGCTGTTTTTT,TRBJ2-2,NA,TRBV7-9,NA
CASSTGYNSPLHF,TGTGCTTCGAGCACGGGGTATAATTCACCCCTCCACTTT,TRBJ1-6,NA,TRBV30,NA
CASKAISSSSYNEQFF,TGCGCCAGCAAGGCGATCTCTAGCAGCTCCTACAATGAGCAGTTCTTC,TRBJ2-1,NA,TRBV10-2,NA
CASSVGGRLTGELFF,TGTGCCAGCAGCGTAGGAGGGAGGCTTACCGGGGAGCTGTTTTTT,TRBJ2-2,NA,TRBV9,NA
CAWNAPWGERFF,TGTGCCTGGAACGCCCCGTGGGGGGAGCGGTTCTTT,TRBJ1-1,NA,TRBV30,NA
CASSSGDTPETQYF,TGTGCCAGCAGCTCAGGGGATACTCCGGAGACCCAGTACTTC,TRBJ2-5,NA,TRBV3-1/TRBV3-2,NA
CAISGQGGTGELFF,TGTGCCATCAGTGGACAGGGGGGCACCGGGGAGCTGTTTTTT,TRBJ2-2,NA,TRBV10-3,TRBD1
CATSEPGTSQLFF,TGTGCCACCAGCGAACCCGGGACATCCCAATTATTCTTC,TRBJ2-1,NA,TRBV24-1,NA
CASSLPDRGRDTQYF,TGTGCCAGCAGCCTCCCGGACAGGGGGAGGGATACGCAGTATTTT,TRBJ2-3,NA,TRBV5-6,TRBD1